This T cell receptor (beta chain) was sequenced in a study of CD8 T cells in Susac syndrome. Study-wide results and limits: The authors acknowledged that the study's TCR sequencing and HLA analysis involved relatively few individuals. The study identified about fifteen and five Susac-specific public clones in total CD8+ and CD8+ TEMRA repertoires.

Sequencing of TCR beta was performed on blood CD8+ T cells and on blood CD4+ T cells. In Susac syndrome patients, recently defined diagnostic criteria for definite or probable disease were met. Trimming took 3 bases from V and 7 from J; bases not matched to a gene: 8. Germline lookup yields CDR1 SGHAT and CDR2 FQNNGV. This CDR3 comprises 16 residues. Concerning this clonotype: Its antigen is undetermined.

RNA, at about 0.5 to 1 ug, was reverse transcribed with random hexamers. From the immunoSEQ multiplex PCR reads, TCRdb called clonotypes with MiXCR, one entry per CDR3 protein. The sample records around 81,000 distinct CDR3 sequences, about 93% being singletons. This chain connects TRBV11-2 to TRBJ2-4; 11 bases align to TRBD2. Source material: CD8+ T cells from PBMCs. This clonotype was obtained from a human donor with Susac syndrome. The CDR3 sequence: CASSFVTSGRPNIQYF. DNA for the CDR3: TGTGCCAGCAGCTTTGTAACTAGCGGGAGACCTAACATTCAGTACTTC.